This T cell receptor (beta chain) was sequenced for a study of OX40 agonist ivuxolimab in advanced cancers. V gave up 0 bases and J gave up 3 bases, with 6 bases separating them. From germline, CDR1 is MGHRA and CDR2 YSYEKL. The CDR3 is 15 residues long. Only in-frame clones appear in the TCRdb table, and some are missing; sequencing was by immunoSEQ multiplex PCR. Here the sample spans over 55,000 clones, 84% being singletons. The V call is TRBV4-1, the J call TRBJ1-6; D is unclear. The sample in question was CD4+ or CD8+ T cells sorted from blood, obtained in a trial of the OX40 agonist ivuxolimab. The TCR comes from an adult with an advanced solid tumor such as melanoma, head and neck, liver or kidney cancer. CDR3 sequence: CASSQDRNYNSPLHF. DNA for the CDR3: TGCGCCAGCAGCCAAGACAGGAACTATAATTCACCCCTCCACTTT.